A selection of T cell receptor beta chains follows, all from one sample in a study of cytomegalovirus exposure and HLA in healthy donors. Produced via immunoSEQ multiplex PCR; TCRdb's table is partial and in-frame only. The sample consists of 110,000 to 150,000 clones, over 8% of them appearing once. The sequenced sample was PBMCs. The receptors stem from a male donor in good health and CMV-seronegative. The CDR3 runs from the conserved cysteine through the conserved F or W. The order of the fields is clone size, V gene, J gene, D gene, CDR3 length, CDR3 protein, CDR3 DNA. D genes are given only for firm matches. Not all rows give a size; the values are once, few, many and, for expanded clones, a class.

clone_size: .; v_call: TRBV23-1; j_call: TRBJ1-1; d_call: TRBD1; cdr3_length: 18; cdr3_aa: CASSQEDRERIVNTEAFF; cdr3_nt: TGCGCCAGCAGTCAAGAGGACAGGGAACGTATTGTGAACACTGAAGCTTTCTTT
clone_size: few; v_call: TRBV25-1; j_call: TRBJ1-2; d_call: .; cdr3_length: 15; cdr3_aa: CASTDTTPGFYGYTF; cdr3_nt: TGTGCCAGCACCGACACCACCCCGGGGTTTTATGGCTACACCTTC
clone_size: few; v_call: TRBV4-3; j_call: TRBJ2-1; d_call: TRBD1; cdr3_length: 16; cdr3_aa: CASSQYPPDRYNEQFF; cdr3_nt: TGCGCCAGCAGCCAGTACCCCCCGGACAGGTACAATGAGCAGTTCTTC
clone_size: .; v_call: TRBV5-1; j_call: TRBJ2-5; d_call: TRBD1; cdr3_length: 14; cdr3_aa: CASSQDRGRETQYF; cdr3_nt: TGCGCCAGCAGCCAAGACAGGGGACGGGAGACCCAGTACTTC
clone_size: .; v_call: TRBV4-3; j_call: TRBJ1-3; d_call: .; cdr3_length: 15; cdr3_aa: CASSRIMGAGNTIYF; cdr3_nt: TGCGCCAGCAGCCGTATAATGGGAGCTGGAAACACCATATATTTT
clone_size: few; v_call: TRBV28; j_call: TRBJ1-5; d_call: TRBD1; cdr3_length: 14; cdr3_aa: CASRHRGGGQPQHF; cdr3_nt: TGTGCCAGCAGGCACAGGGGGGGAGGTCAGCCCCAGCATTTT
clone_size: few; v_call: TRBV28; j_call: TRBJ2-3; d_call: .; cdr3_length: 15; cdr3_aa: CASSLRGGGTDTQYF; cdr3_nt: TGTGCCAGCAGCCTACGGGGAGGAGGCACAGATACGCAGTATTTT
clone_size: few; v_call: TRBV29-1; j_call: TRBJ1-2; d_call: .; cdr3_length: 11; cdr3_aa: CSASGNYGYTF; cdr3_nt: TGCAGCGCCTCAGGAAACTATGGCTACACCTTC
clone_size: .; v_call: TRBV4-3; j_call: TRBJ1-2; d_call: .; cdr3_length: 14; cdr3_aa: CASSPRGDSYGYTF; cdr3_nt: TGCGCCAGCAGCCCGCGCGGGGACTCCTATGGCTACACCTTC
clone_size: .; v_call: TRBV11-2; j_call: TRBJ2-3; d_call: TRBD1; cdr3_length: 19; cdr3_aa: CASSSLPGQGIRSTDTQYF; cdr3_nt: TGTGCCAGCAGCTCTCTACCGGGACAGGGGATAAGGAGCACAGATACGCAGTATTTT
clone_size: .; v_call: TRBV11-2; j_call: TRBJ1-5; d_call: .; cdr3_length: 15; cdr3_aa: CASSLGLQFNQPQHF; cdr3_nt: TGTGCCAGCAGCTTAGGCCTACAGTTCAATCAGCCCCAGCATTTT
clone_size: .; v_call: TRBV4-2; j_call: TRBJ2-2; d_call: TRBD2; cdr3_length: 16; cdr3_aa: CASSPHSGGNTGELFF; cdr3_nt: TGTGCCAGCAGCCCCCATAGCGGGGGGAATACCGGGGAGCTGTTTTTT
clone_size: .; v_call: TRBV29-1; j_call: TRBJ1-1; d_call: .; cdr3_length: 13; cdr3_aa: CSVENGENTEAFF; cdr3_nt: TGCAGCGTTGAAAACGGAGAGAACACTGAAGCTTTCTTT
clone_size: .; v_call: TRBV5-6; j_call: TRBJ1-5; d_call: TRBD1; cdr3_length: 14; cdr3_aa: CASSFGQGSQPQHF; cdr3_nt: TGTGCCAGCAGCTTCGGACAGGGGAGTCAGCCCCAGCATTTT
clone_size: .; v_call: TRBV19; j_call: TRBJ1-2; d_call: .; cdr3_length: 14; cdr3_aa: CASSSPTGSDGYTF; cdr3_nt: TGTGCCAGTAGTAGCCCTACAGGGAGCGATGGCTACACCTTC
clone_size: .; v_call: TRBV4-2; j_call: TRBJ2-7; d_call: TRBD2; cdr3_length: 13; cdr3_aa: CASSHPGTTSKYF; cdr3_nt: TGTGCCAGCAGCCACCCCGGGACTACATCGAAGTACTTC
clone_size: few; v_call: TRBV6-1; j_call: TRBJ1-4; d_call: .; cdr3_length: 15; cdr3_aa: CASRYTTGIAEKLFF; cdr3_nt: TGTGCCAGCAGATATACAACAGGAATAGCTGAAAAACTGTTTTTT
clone_size: few; v_call: TRBV6-5; j_call: TRBJ2-7; d_call: .; cdr3_length: 15; cdr3_aa: CASRTGGGRAYEQYF; cdr3_nt: TGTGCCAGCAGGACTGGTGGGGGGAGAGCCTACGAGCAGTACTTC
clone_size: few; v_call: TRBV6-5; j_call: TRBJ1-2; d_call: .; cdr3_length: 14; cdr3_aa: CASSFSVGNYGYTF; cdr3_nt: TGTGCCAGCAGTTTCTCTGTCGGGAACTATGGCTACACCTTC
clone_size: few; v_call: TRBV5-1; j_call: TRBJ2-5; d_call: TRBD1; cdr3_length: 15; cdr3_aa: CASSRGQGARETQYF; cdr3_nt: TGCGCCAGCAGTCGTGGACAGGGGGCTCGAGAGACCCAGTACTTC
clone_size: few; v_call: TRBV10-3; j_call: TRBJ1-2; d_call: .; cdr3_length: 12; cdr3_aa: CATRQNNYGYTF; cdr3_nt: TGTGCCACTCGACAGAATAACTATGGCTACACCTTC
clone_size: .; v_call: TRBV28; j_call: TRBJ1-5; d_call: .; cdr3_length: 14; cdr3_aa: CASSLTGIRTAQHF; cdr3_nt: TGTGCCAGCAGCCTAACAGGTATCCGGACGGCCCAGCATTTT
clone_size: .; v_call: TRBV6-1; j_call: TRBJ1-6; d_call: .; cdr3_length: 15; cdr3_aa: CASNSVGGRNSPLHF; cdr3_nt: TGTGCCAGCAATAGCGTCGGGGGGCGAAATTCACCCCTCCACTTT
clone_size: few; v_call: TRBV28; j_call: TRBJ2-7; d_call: TRBD2; cdr3_length: 14; cdr3_aa: CASTEWEGAYEQYF; cdr3_nt: TGTGCCAGCACGGAATGGGAGGGAGCCTACGAGCAGTACTTC
clone_size: .; v_call: TRBV5-6; j_call: TRBJ2-7; d_call: TRBD2; cdr3_length: 15; cdr3_aa: CASSLGLASGGEQYF; cdr3_nt: TGTGCCAGCAGCTTGGGGTTGGCTAGCGGGGGTGAGCAGTACTTC
clone_size: .; v_call: TRBV27; j_call: TRBJ2-7; d_call: TRBD1; cdr3_length: 16; cdr3_aa: CASSLSAGTGPYEQYF; cdr3_nt: TGTGCCAGCAGTTTATCCGCCGGGACAGGCCCCTACGAGCAGTACTTC
clone_size: .; v_call: TRBV10-3; j_call: TRBJ1-2; d_call: TRBD1; cdr3_length: 16; cdr3_aa: CAISESPGQGVNGYTF; cdr3_nt: TGTGCCATCAGTGAGTCCCCGGGACAGGGGGTGAATGGCTACACCTTC
clone_size: few; v_call: TRBV10-2; j_call: TRBJ2-7; d_call: TRBD2; cdr3_length: 20; cdr3_aa: CASSSGHLTSGSGLGYEQYF; cdr3_nt: TGCGCCAGCAGCTCGGGACACCTTACTAGCGGGAGCGGGCTGGGGTACGAGCAGTACTTC
clone_size: few; v_call: TRBV4-1; j_call: TRBJ1-5; d_call: .; cdr3_length: 13; cdr3_aa: CASSLGQNQPQHF; cdr3_nt: TGCGCCAGCAGCCTCGGACAGAATCAGCCCCAGCATTTT
clone_size: few; v_call: TRBV7-9; j_call: TRBJ1-1; d_call: .; cdr3_length: 15; cdr3_aa: CASSDNRVLNTEAFF; cdr3_nt: TGTGCCAGCAGCGACAACAGGGTCCTGAACACTGAAGCTTTCTTT
clone_size: .; v_call: TRBV29-1; j_call: TRBJ2-4; d_call: TRBD1; cdr3_length: 16; cdr3_aa: CSVEDPGTEPKNIQYF; cdr3_nt: TGCAGCGTTGAGGATCCCGGGACAGAACCCAAAAACATTCAGTACTTC
clone_size: few; v_call: TRBV7-3; j_call: TRBJ2-1; d_call: .; cdr3_length: 13; cdr3_aa: CASSYQGWDEQFF; cdr3_nt: TGTGCCAGCAGCTACCAGGGTTGGGATGAGCAGTTCTTC
clone_size: few; v_call: TRBV5-1; j_call: TRBJ2-1; d_call: TRBD2; cdr3_length: 17; cdr3_aa: CASTSHLGLAAYNEQFF; cdr3_nt: TGCGCCAGCACCTCACACCTAGGACTAGCGGCCTACAATGAGCAGTTCTTC
clone_size: .; v_call: TRBV10-2; j_call: TRBJ2-2; d_call: TRBD1; cdr3_length: 16; cdr3_aa: CASSGGRGRETGELFF; cdr3_nt: TGCGCCAGCAGTGGGGGAAGGGGGCGAGAGACCGGGGAGCTGTTTTTT
clone_size: .; v_call: TRBV7-2; j_call: TRBJ1-5; d_call: TRBD1; cdr3_length: 16; cdr3_aa: CASSFRGGTVHQPQHF; cdr3_nt: TGTGCCAGCAGCTTCCGGGGGGGGACAGTGCATCAGCCCCAGCATTTT
clone_size: few; v_call: TRBV6-5; j_call: TRBJ1-1; d_call: TRBD1; cdr3_length: 15; cdr3_aa: CASSFTGTGSTEAFF; cdr3_nt: TGCGCCAGCAGTTTTACCGGGACAGGCTCCACTGAAGCTTTCTTT
clone_size: few; v_call: TRBV10-3; j_call: TRBJ2-2; d_call: .; cdr3_length: 14; cdr3_aa: CAIRQQTNTGELFF; cdr3_nt: TGTGCCATCAGACAGCAAACGAACACCGGGGAGCTGTTTTTT
clone_size: .; v_call: TRBV6-5; j_call: TRBJ2-1; d_call: TRBD1; cdr3_length: 16; cdr3_aa: CASSYRGQGRSFEQFF; cdr3_nt: TGTGCCAGCAGTTACCGTGGACAGGGGCGTTCTTTTGAGCAGTTCTTC
clone_size: few; v_call: TRBV6-5; j_call: TRBJ1-2; d_call: .; cdr3_length: 12; cdr3_aa: CASRAKGGGYTF; cdr3_nt: TGTGCCAGCAGGGCTAAAGGGGGTGGCTACACCTTC
clone_size: .; v_call: TRBV28; j_call: TRBJ1-2; d_call: .; cdr3_length: 14; cdr3_aa: CASSPGKTDYGYTF; cdr3_nt: TGTGCCAGCAGCCCAGGGAAAACGGACTATGGCTACACCTTC
clone_size: few; v_call: TRBV28; j_call: TRBJ2-7; d_call: .; cdr3_length: 17; cdr3_aa: CASHNVGGGGSSYEQYF; cdr3_nt: TGTGCCAGCCATAACGTCGGAGGGGGGGGCTCCTCCTACGAGCAGTACTTC
clone_size: few; v_call: TRBV7-6; j_call: TRBJ1-4; d_call: TRBD1; cdr3_length: 14; cdr3_aa: CASSMTGANEKLFF; cdr3_nt: TGTGCCAGCAGCATGACAGGGGCGAATGAAAAACTGTTTTTT
clone_size: few; v_call: TRBV7-2; j_call: TRBJ2-4; d_call: .; cdr3_length: 17; cdr3_aa: CASSLGNGGLTSNIQYF; cdr3_nt: TGTGCCAGCAGCTTAGGTAACGGAGGCCTAACTTCAAACATTCAGTACTTC
clone_size: few; v_call: TRBV19; j_call: TRBJ1-4; d_call: .; cdr3_length: 15; cdr3_aa: CASSHLGQGVKKLFF; cdr3_nt: TGTGCCAGTAGTCACCTCGGGCAGGGTGTGAAAAAACTGTTTTTT
clone_size: .; v_call: TRBV4-3; j_call: TRBJ1-2; d_call: .; cdr3_length: 15; cdr3_aa: CASSQAGQSAYGYTF; cdr3_nt: TGCGCCAGCAGCCAGGCCGGACAGTCAGCCTATGGCTACACCTTC